A single sample gave rise to the 21 T cell receptor beta chains below, sequenced in a study of T cells in Graves' hyperthyroidism and ophthalmopathy. Researchers took RNA transcripts and amplified the TCR beta CDR3 regions from them. First-round RT-PCR with HTBI primers amplified the TCR CDR3 region. MiXCR, run by TCRdb on the multiplex PCR reads, gives a single entry per CDR3 protein. The sample lists under 300,000 distinct CDR3 sequences; roughly 13% were seen once. Material for sequencing was blood. Receptors originate from a woman aged 35 to 49 with Graves' hyperthyroidism.

In its sample, this clonotype was seen many times. The chain is built from TRBV27 and TRBJ2-7, with 7 bases fitting TRBD2. CDR1 is MNHEY and CDR2 is SMNVEV in the germline V gene (reference sequence). The CDR3 covers 13 residues. V shed 5 bases, J shed 6 bases, and the junction held 7 bases outside the gene matches. CDR3: CASSRGGSGEQYF. The DNA for the CDR3 is TGTGCCAGCAGTCGTGGCGGGAGTGGCGAGCAGTACTTC.

Ten or more counts support this clonotype. CDR3 residues: CASTIPLEAGGQDEQFF. DNA for the CDR3: TGTGCCAGCACTATCCCGCTTGAGGCGGGAGGGCAGGATGAGCAGTTCTTC. This sequence joins TRBV2 and TRBJ2-1, with 9 bases fitting TRBD2. The V and J ends lost 7 bases and 8 bases, in that order; junction bases with no gene match: 18. The CDR3 consists of 17 residues. The V gene's germline CDR1 is SNHLY and CDR2 FYNNEI.

This clonotype was counted many times. The rearrangement links TRBV28 to TRBJ2-3; no firm D call. The CDR3 covers 15 residues. Per the germline V gene, CDR1 is MDHEN and CDR2 is SYDVKM. V lost 5 bases and J 4 bases, leaving 16 bases between the germline ends. CDR3 sequence (DNA): TGTGCCAGCAGTCCCCAAACCACTCCCTCAGATACGCAGTATTTT. The encoded protein is CASSPQTTPSDTQYF.

This clonotype was picked up a small number of times. The V and J genes are TRBV28 and TRBJ1-5; possibly TRBD1 for D (6 bases). Per germline, CDR1 MDHEN and CDR2 SYDVKM. This CDR3 is built from 15 residues. Trimming took off 6 bases at V and 3 bases at J, with 15 bases between the two ends. Here the CDR3 reads CASRIEGTPNQPQHF. The DNA of the CDR3 is TGTGCCAGCAGAATTGAGGGGACACCCAATCAGCCCCAGCATTTT.

This clonotype showed up many times. J is TRBJ2-5 and V is TRBV7-9, with 11 bases aligning to TRBD1. The CDR3 consists of 16 residues. Germline CDR1 is SEHNR and CDR2 is FQNEAQ (reference sequence). The V and J ends lost 4 bases and 0 bases, in that order; junction bases with no gene match: 4. This CDR3 is CASSSGDRGYQETQYF. DNA of the CDR3: TGTGCCAGCAGCTCGGGGGACAGGGGGTACCAAGAGACCCAGTACTTC.

This clonotype was picked up many times. The V and J genes are TRBV5-1 and TRBJ2-7; D might be TRBD2 (6 bases). This CDR3 comprises 13 residues. V lost 1 base to trimming and J lost 6 bases, with 11 bases between them. The germline V gene encodes CDR1 SGHRS and CDR2 YFSETQ. CDR3 sequence reads: CASSLFGSVEQYF. The CDR3, as DNA: TGCGCCAGCAGCTTGTTCGGGAGTGTCGAGCAGTACTTC.

This clonotype came up many times. This chain uses TRBV6-5 with TRBJ2-7, with 9 bases identical to TRBD1. V was clipped by 2 bases and J by 1 base; unmatched bases: 3. Germline V gene sequence: CDR1 MNHEY, CDR2 SVGAGI. The length of the CDR3 is 15 residues. The chain's CDR3 is CASSYRTGVSYEQYF. The CDR3 DNA sequence: TGTGCCAGCAGTTACAGGACAGGGGTATCCTACGAGCAGTACTTC.

Ten or more counts support this clonotype. The chain joins TRBV6-1 to TRBJ1-2, with 9 bases identical to TRBD1. The CDR3 covers 15 residues. Unmatched junction bases numbered 5, after V lost 5 bases and J lost 1 base. Germline V gene lookup returns CDR1 MNHNS and CDR2 SASEGT. DNA of the CDR3: TGTGCCAGCAGTAGGGGACAGGGCTTTAACTATGGCTACACCTTC. It translates to CASSRGQGFNYGYTF.

This chain links TRBV24-1 with TRBJ2-1; perhaps TRBD2 as D (6 bases). CDR1 and CDR2 (germline): KGHDR, SFDVKD. V was shortened by 2 bases and J by 3 bases, with 16 bases between the two germline ends. This CDR3 is 17 amino acids long. The CDR3 here is CATSDSDPGLGYNEQFF. DNA of the CDR3: TGTGCCACCAGTGATTCAGACCCGGGACTGGGCTACAATGAGCAGTTCTTC.

In this sample, this clonotype turned up many times. The V gene is TRBV7-9, the J gene TRBJ2-1, with D maybe TRBD2 (6 bases). The V end was cut by 3 bases, the J end by 6 bases, with 12 bases between. This CDR3 is built from 14 residues. The V gene's germline CDR1 is SEHNR and CDR2 FQNEAQ (reference sequence). The CDR3 nucleotides are TGTGCCAGCAGCTTGGGACTCAACCGCAATGAGCAGTTCTTC. As protein: CASSLGLNRNEQFF.

There are a few counts of this clonotype. It may be a read error: a sequence one base away is much more abundant. This rearrangement joins TRBV12-3 or TRBV12-4 to TRBJ1-2; D is ambiguous. Trimming shortened V by 2 bases and J by 4 bases, and 8 bases separated the two germline ends. The CDR3 runs 13 residues. The CDR3 region is CASSLLRSYGYTF. The CDR3 bases are TGTGCCAGCAGTTTATTACGCAGCTATGGCTACACCTTC.

This clonotype came up many times. The gene calls are TRBV6-6 and TRBJ2-7, with D perhaps TRBD2 (6 bases). The V end was cut by 0 bases, the J end by 5 bases, with 11 bases between. This CDR3 spans 14 amino acids. Per germline, CDR1 MNHNY and CDR2 SVGAGI (reference sequence). The CDR3 protein is CASSYSTEGHEQYF. In DNA, the CDR3 is TGTGCCAGCAGTTACTCGACGGAGGGCCACGAGCAGTACTTC.

The V gene is TRBV19, the J gene TRBJ2-1, with 7 bases aligning to TRBD2. The V gene end was trimmed by 3 bases and the J gene end by 0 bases; junction bases not matched to a gene: 2. The CDR3 spans 15 residues. Germline V CDR1 and CDR2: LNHDA, SQIVND (reference sequence). The CDR3: CASSMGGSSYNEQFF. In DNA form, the CDR3 reads TGTGCCAGTAGTATGGGCGGGAGCTCCTACAATGAGCAGTTCTTC.

This clonotype was seen a handful of times. The J gene is TRBJ1-3, the V gene TRBV6-1, with D possibly being TRBD1 (6 bases). Germline CDR1 is MNHNS and CDR2 is SASEGT. Trimming left V 10 bases short and J 5 bases short, with 12 bases between. CDR3 length: 12 amino acids. As DNA, the CDR3 is TGTGCCACCGGTGGGGACAGAAACACCATATATTTT. It codes for CATGGDRNTIYF.

The table lists this clonotype with a few counts. The V call is TRBV20-1, the J call TRBJ2-5; 14 nucleotides match TRBD2. The CDR3 runs 15 residues. Germline V gives CDR1 DFQATT, CDR2 SNEGSKA (reference sequence). Trimming took 5 bases from V and 7 from J; bases not matched to a gene: 9. CDR3 region: CSASTGLAGVGTQYF. The CDR3 coding sequence is TGCAGTGCTTCAACGGGACTAGCGGGAGTCGGGACCCAGTACTTC.

The table lists this clonotype with many counts. The rearrangement uses TRBV5-1 and TRBJ2-1, with D tentatively TRBD1 (6 bases). The V gene lost 4 bases and the J gene lost 6 bases, with 14 bases spanning the gap. From germline, CDR1 is SGHRS and CDR2 YFSETQ. This CDR3 region has 14 residues. The CDR3 DNA reads as TGCGCCAGCAGCCTGCCCCTACAGGGCAATGAGCAGTTCTTC. Translation gives CASSLPLQGNEQFF. The variable domain in full, completed from reference TRBV5-1 and TRBJ2-1, reads KAGVTQTPRYLIKTRGQQVTLSCSPISGHRSVSWYQQTPGQGLQFLFEYFSETQRNKGNFPGRFSGRQFSNSRSEMNVSTLELGDSALYLCASSLPLQGNEQFFGPGTRLTVL.

This clonotype was picked up many times. J is TRBJ1-1 and V is TRBV7-9; D is possibly TRBD1 (5 bases). The CDR3 is 16 residues long. Germline lookup yields CDR1 SEHNR and CDR2 FQNEAQ (reference sequence). V lost 1 base and J 1 base, leaving 13 bases between the germline ends. The CDR3 reads CASSLGGFGANTEAFF. CDR3 coding DNA: TGTGCCAGCAGCTTAGGGGGGTTTGGAGCGAACACTGAAGCTTTCTTT. Full variable domain (missing parts from reference TRBV7-9 and TRBJ1-1): DTGVSQNPRHKITKRGQNVTFRCDPISEHNRLYWYRQTLGQGPEFLTYFQNEAQLEKSRLLSDRFSAERPKGSFSTLEIQRTEQGDSAMYLCASSLGGFGANTEAFFGQGTRLTVV.

This chain joins TRBV20-1 and TRBJ1-5; 10 nucleotides align to TRBD1. This CDR3 is built from 13 residues. The ends lost 7 bases at V and 5 bases at J; junction bases unmatched: 5. Germline V gives CDR1 DFQATT, CDR2 SNEGSKA (reference sequence). The CDR3 nucleotides read TGCAGTGTGCGGGACAGGGGAGATCAGCCCCAGCATTTT. Protein: CSVRDRGDQPQHF.

This clonotype was detected many times. CDR3 DNA: TGCAGTGCTAGAGAACCCAGGGGGCGCGTTGAAAAACTGTTTTTT. Its translation: CSAREPRGRVEKLFF. The rearrangement links TRBV20-1 to TRBJ1-4, with 8 bases that match TRBD1. This CDR3 has 15 residues. Germline CDR1 DFQATT, CDR2 SNEGSKA (reference sequence). The ends lost 0 bases at V and 7 bases at J; junction bases unmatched: 7.

This clonotype was counted a few times. The rearrangement joins TRBV30 to TRBJ2-7; 7 bases align to TRBD2. Germline V gives CDR1 GTSNPN, CDR2 SVGIG (reference sequence). The CDR3 is made up of 12 amino acids. V lost 5 bases and J lost 4; bases outside the gene matches: 5. CDR3 in DNA: TGTGCCTGGGCGGCTAGCGGATACGAGCAGTACTTC. Translation: CAWAASGYEQYF.

This clonotype has at least ten counts. This chain uses TRBV6-1 with TRBJ2-3, with 8 bases fitting TRBD2. This CDR3 is built from 19 residues. The germline CDR1 and CDR2 sequences are MNHNS and SASEGT. Unmatched junction bases numbered 17, after V lost 6 bases and J lost 0 bases. This chain's CDR3 is CASSPGGRKSGTSTDTQYF. Here the CDR3 DNA reads TGTGCCAGCAGCCCGGGGGGGCGGAAAAGCGGGACAAGCACAGATACGCAGTATTTT.